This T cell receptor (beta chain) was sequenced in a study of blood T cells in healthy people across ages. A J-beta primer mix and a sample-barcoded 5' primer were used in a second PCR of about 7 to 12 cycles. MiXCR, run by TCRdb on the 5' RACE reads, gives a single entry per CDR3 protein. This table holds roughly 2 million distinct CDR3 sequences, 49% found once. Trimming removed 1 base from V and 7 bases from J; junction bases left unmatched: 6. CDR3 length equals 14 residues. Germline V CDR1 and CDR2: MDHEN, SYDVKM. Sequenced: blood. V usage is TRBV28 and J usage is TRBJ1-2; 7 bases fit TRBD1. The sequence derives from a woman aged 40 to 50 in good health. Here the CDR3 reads CASSLSHRGRGYTF. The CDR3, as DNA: TGTGCCAGCAGTTTATCGCACAGGGGACGTGGCTACACCTTC.